The 30 T cell receptor beta chains given below trace back to one sample, sequenced in a study of blood T cell repertoires in COVID-19. The repertoire was sequenced with immunoSEQ multiplex PCR; TCRdb's copy has only in-frame clones and lacks some. There are some 110,000 clones in the sample; less than 90% occur only once, and under 4% lies in the top ten. Source material: PBMCs or T cells enriched from blood (not recorded which). These receptor sequences come from a woman in her twenties or thirties who had recovered from COVID-19.

V is TRBV5-4 and J is TRBJ2-1; 13 bases line up with TRBD2. This CDR3 spans 15 amino acids. With V trimmed by 6 bases and J by 6 bases, 6 bases remained unmatched. The germline CDR1 and CDR2 sequences are SGHNT and YYREEE (reference sequence). CDR3 DNA: TGTGCCAGCACCTGGACTAGCGGGAGTTTCAATGAGCAGTTCTTC. The encoded protein is CASTWTSGSFNEQFF.

The V and J genes are TRBV25-1 and TRBJ1-4, with a weak D call TRBD1 (5 bases). V was pared by 1 base and J by 7 bases, with 13 bases between. Germline V gives CDR1 MGHDK, CDR2 SYGVNS. This CDR3 comprises 15 residues. CDR3 coding DNA: TGTGCCAGCAGTGAATTTTCAGGGTATGGTGAAAAACTGTTTTTT. Translating gives CASSEFSGYGEKLFF.

CDR3 amino acids: CASSRARGGGRADTQYF. The CDR3 region has the DNA TGTGCCAGCAGCCGTGCGCGGGGGGGAGGTCGGGCAGATACGCAGTATTTT. The chain joins TRBV7-2 to TRBJ2-3, with 9 bases aligning to TRBD2. Germline V CDR1 and CDR2: SGHTA, FQGNSA. The trim removed 5 bases at V and 4 bases at J, leaving 13 bases unmatched. The CDR3 is 17 residues long.

The CDR3 DNA follows: TGCAGTGCTGGGGGACAGCAAAAAGCTTTCTTT. Translating it yields CSAGGQQKAFF. V and J are TRBV20-1 and TRBJ1-1; 7 positions match TRBD1. The CDR3 loop spans 11 amino acids. The J segment lost 9 bases and the V segment lost 5 bases, leaving 6 bases of the junction unmatched. The germline V gene encodes CDR1 DFQATT and CDR2 SNEGSKA (reference sequence).

The chain joins TRBV3-1 (or the pseudogene TRBV3-2) to TRBJ2-1, with 14 bases aligning to TRBD2. The CDR3 contains 23 residues. V gave up 4 bases and J gave up 0 bases; unmatched junction bases: 20. In germline, CDR1 is LGHDT, CDR2 YNNKEL (reference sequence). CDR3 residues: CASSPHPPHTRTSGRSSYNEQFF. The CDR3 nucleotides are TGTGCCAGCAGCCCCCATCCCCCACACACGCGGACTAGCGGGAGGAGCTCCTACAATGAGCAGTTCTTC.

The chain has TRBV2 and TRBJ2-5; 13 bases agree with TRBD2. The V gene's germline CDR1 is SNHLY and CDR2 FYNNEI. CDR3 size: 16 residues. V gave up 4 bases and J gave up 4 bases; unmatched junction bases: 6. The DNA of the CDR3 is TGTGCCAGCAGTGCCGGGACTAGCGGGATAGGAGAGACCCAGTACTTC. It encodes CASSAGTSGIGETQYF. Full variable domain (remainder filled in from reference TRBV2 and TRBJ2-5): EPEVTQTPSHQVTQMGQEVILRCVPISNHLYFYWYRQILGQKVEFLVSFYNNEISEKSEIFDDQFSVERPDGSNFTLKIRSTKLEDSAMYFCASSAGTSGIGETQYFGPGTRLLVL.

This chain uses TRBV11-2 with TRBJ2-7; 9 bases map to TRBD2. The CDR3 loop spans 15 amino acids. Germline V gene data show CDR1 as SGHAT and CDR2 as FQNNGV. V shed 2 bases, J shed 4 bases, and the junction held 6 bases outside the gene matches. The CDR3 nucleotides are TGTGCCAGCAGCTTACAAGGTAGCGGGAGTTACGAGCAGTACTTC. This gives the protein CASSLQGSGSYEQYF. Combining the CDR3 with reference TRBV11-2 and TRBJ2-7 gives the whole variable domain EAGVAQSPRYKIIEKRQSVAFWCNPISGHATLYWYQQILGQGPKLLIQFQNNGVVDDSQLPKDRFSAERLKGVDSTLKIQPAKLEDSAVYLCASSLQGSGSYEQYFGPGTRLTVT.

The chain employs TRBV21-1 and TRBJ1-3. TRBV21-1 is listed as a pseudogene. This CDR3 contains 16 residues. CDR3 protein: CASSNRAAYSGNTIYF. CDR3 in DNA: TGTGCCAGCAGCAATCGTGCAGCGTACTCTGGAAACACCATATATTTT.

The rearrangement joins TRBV28 to TRBJ2-5; 9 bases are shared with TRBD1. In germline, CDR1 is MDHEN, CDR2 SYDVKM. V lost 0 bases, J lost 4 bases, and 3 bases stayed unmatched. The CDR3 contains 15 residues. The CDR3 is CASSLWGQGGETQYF. CDR3 sequence (DNA): TGTGCCAGCAGTTTATGGGGACAGGGCGGAGAGACCCAGTACTTC.

V gene TRBV7-9 combines with J gene TRBJ1-5; a possible D gene is TRBD1 (5 bases). Germline V gene data show CDR1 as SEHNR and CDR2 as FQNEAQ (reference sequence). The CDR3 runs to 16 residues. The ends were cut back, 5 bases at V and 2 bases at J, with 16 bases in the middle. The DNA for the CDR3 is TGTGCCAGCAGCAGAGGTGGGGCCCGAGGCAATCAGCCCCAGCATTTT. Translating gives CASSRGGARGNQPQHF.

This sequence joins TRBV5-1 and TRBJ1-1; D may be TRBD1 (6 bases). The CDR3 consists of 15 residues. Germline-derived CDR1 and CDR2 are SGHRS and YFSETQ. The V end lost 0 bases, the J end lost 6 bases, and 15 bases lay between the germline ends. The CDR3: CASSLATGLGAEAFF. Written as DNA, the CDR3 is TGCGCCAGCAGCTTGGCGACAGGCCTTGGGGCTGAAGCTTTCTTT.

V is TRBV5-1 and J is TRBJ2-3, with 7 bases matching TRBD2. The CDR3 has 15 residues. Germline V lookup: CDR1 SGHRS, CDR2 YFSETQ. The trim removed 4 bases at V and 2 bases at J, leaving 7 bases unmatched. CDR3 DNA: TGCGCCAGCAGCCAGAGCGGGGCCTACACAGATACGCAGTATTTT. It yields the protein CASSQSGAYTDTQYF.

This clone was seen a single time. For the CDR3, the DNA is TGTGCCAGCAGCGGTGGGACTAGCGGTTACAATGAGCAGTTCTTC. Protein: CASSGGTSGYNEQFF. V usage is TRBV9 and J usage is TRBJ2-1, with 11 bases matching TRBD2. The CDR3 is 15 amino acids. Germline lookup yields CDR1 SGDLS and CDR2 YYNGEE. V trimming: 3 bases; J trimming: 4 bases; junction bases outside the gene matches: 3. Using reference TRBV9 and TRBJ2-1 for the parts outside the CDR3, the full variable domain is DSGVTQTPKHLITATGQRVTLRCSPRSGDLSVYWYQQSLDQGLQFLIQYYNGEERAKGNILERFSAQQFPDLHSELNLSSLELGDSALYFCASSGGTSGYNEQFFGPGTRLTVL.

V gene TRBV12-3 or TRBV12-4 combines with J gene TRBJ2-7; D ambiguous. The CDR3 sequence is 12 residues long. Between the trimmed V and J ends, which lost 3 bases and 7 bases, there was a span of 10 bases. CDR3 sequence (DNA): TGTGCCAGCAGTTTGTCTTTGAGAGAGCAGTACTTC. It yields the protein CASSLSLREQYF.

This clone has more than one count but fewer than ten. V gene TRBV23-1 combines with J gene TRBJ1-2, with 8 positions matching TRBD1. TRBV23-1 is classed as an ORF, of uncertain function. The CDR3 sequence is 14 residues long. V shed 0 bases, J shed 3 bases, and the junction held 0 bases outside the gene matches. CDR3 in DNA: TGCGCCAGCAGTCAATCACAGGGGGACTATGGCTACACCTTC. This translates into CASSQSQGDYGYTF.

CDR3 DNA: TGTGCCAGCAGGAAAACTGGGGGACCCCGAGGGGGAAGGACTACCGGGGAGCTGTTTTTT. Its translation: CASRKTGGPRGGRTTGELFF. The V and J genes are TRBV5-4 and TRBJ2-2, with D tentatively TRBD1 (6 bases). CDR3 length: 20 amino acids. Between the trimmed V and J ends, which lost 5 bases and 5 bases, there was a span of 31 bases. The germline gives CDR1 SGHNT, CDR2 YYREEE (reference sequence).

This clone is a singleton in its sample. The V gene is TRBV6-2 or TRBV6-3, the J gene TRBJ2-5; the D is unclear. With 0 bases removed from V and 9 bases from J, the gap between germline ends came to 11 bases. CDR3 length: 13 amino acids. Looked up from germline, CDR1 is MNHEY and CDR2 is SVGEGT. CDR3 bases: TGTGCCAGCAGTTACTCCCTTCCCCGGTCCCAGTACTTC. This translates into CASSYSLPRSQYF.

The chain links TRBV6-5 to TRBJ1-5, with unresolved D. The CDR3 loop spans 13 amino acids. The germline V gene encodes CDR1 MNHEY and CDR2 SVGAGI. V lost 0 bases to trimming and J lost 7 bases, with 7 bases between them. CDR3 coding DNA: TGTGCCAGCAGTTACTCCCGGTGGCAGCCCCAGCATTTT. Protein: CASSYSRWQPQHF.

The CDR3 region is CASSYDTYNEQFF. CDR3 nucleotide sequence: TGTGCCAGCAGTTACGACACCTACAATGAGCAGTTCTTC. The rearrangement joins TRBV6-2 or TRBV6-3 to TRBJ2-1; D gene ambiguous. V dropped 2 bases and J dropped 2 bases, with 4 bases sitting between them. CDR1 and CDR2 (germline): MNHEY, SVGEGT. CDR3 length: 13 amino acids.

J is TRBJ1-2 and V is TRBV27; 12 nucleotides line up with TRBD1. Germline V gives CDR1 MNHEY, CDR2 SMNVEV (reference sequence). Germline trimming cut 3 bases from V and 6 bases from J; bases unmatched to any gene: 5. The CDR3 has 15 amino acids. CDR3 sequence reads: CASSFSGTGGHGYTF. CDR3 DNA sequence: TGTGCCAGCAGTTTCTCCGGGACAGGGGGCCATGGCTACACCTTC.

This sequence joins TRBV11-2 and TRBJ2-1; 10 bases align to TRBD2. Per the germline V gene, CDR1 is SGHAT and CDR2 is FQNNGV. The V and J ends lost 7 bases and 6 bases, in that order; junction bases with no gene match: 12. The CDR3 length is 16 residues. CDR3 sequence reads: CASIRGGLAGVNEQFF. CDR3 sequence (DNA): TGTGCCAGCATCCGAGGGGGGCTAGCGGGAGTCAATGAGCAGTTCTTC.

This chain's CDR3 is CATRRPSRDWDSYNEQFF. CDR3 DNA: TGTGCCACTAGACGCCCGTCGAGGGACTGGGACTCCTACAATGAGCAGTTCTTC. The chain combines TRBV19 with TRBJ2-1; weak D call: TRBD2 (6 bases). The CDR3 is 18 amino acids. Germline loops: CDR1 LNHDA, CDR2 SQIVND (reference sequence). Trimming shortened V by 10 bases and J by 0 bases, and 25 bases separated the two germline ends.

The CDR3 bases are TGTGCCACCAGCAGAGAACGGGGACAGGACTATGGCTACACCTTC. Protein sequence: CATSRERGQDYGYTF. This chain joins TRBV15 and TRBJ1-2; 8 nucleotides line up with TRBD1. The V segment lost 0 bases and the J segment 3 bases; nucleotides outside the gene matches: 3. CDR1 LNHNV and CDR2 YYDKDF come from the germline V gene (reference sequence). The CDR3 has 15 residues.

CDR3 nucleotide sequence: TGTGCCAGTGGGTCGGGTATTGGCTACACCTTC. This gives the protein CASGSGIGYTF. The chain couples TRBV28 to TRBJ1-2; D gene uncertain. V lost 9 bases and J 7 bases, leaving 12 bases between the germline ends. Germline V gives CDR1 MDHEN, CDR2 SYDVKM. The CDR3 contains 11 residues.

J is TRBJ1-2 and V is TRBV29-1; 8 nucleotides align to TRBD1. The CDR3 totals 15 residues. The trim removed 7 bases at V and 2 bases at J, leaving 12 bases unmatched. The germline V gene has CDR1 SQVTM and CDR2 ANQGSEA. As DNA, the CDR3 is TGCAGCGCCGGGGGTACAGGGGGAAACAACTATGGCTACACCTTC. It encodes CSAGGTGGNNYGYTF. Full variable domain (rest looked up from reference TRBV29-1 and TRBJ1-2): SAVISQKPSRDICQRGTSLTIQCQVDSQVTMMFWYRQQPGQSLTLIATANQGSEATYESGFVIDKFPISRPNLTFSTLTVSNMSPEDSSIYLCSAGGTGGNNYGYTFGSGTRLTVV.

The chain is built from TRBV6-2 or TRBV6-3 and TRBJ2-1; D gene ambiguous. Trimming shortened V by 3 bases and J by 6 bases, and 12 bases separated the two germline ends. CDR3 length: 14 amino acids. Germline loops: CDR1 MNHEY, CDR2 SVGEGT. CDR3 sequence (DNA): TGTGCCAGCAGTTATTCGGCGGTAGGCAATGAGCAGTTCTTC. It translates to CASSYSAVGNEQFF.

This rearrangement joins TRBV28 to TRBJ2-1; D gene ambiguous. Germline V gene sequence: CDR1 MDHEN, CDR2 SYDVKM. This CDR3 has 13 amino acids. The V end lost 6 bases, the J end lost 12 bases, and 18 bases lay between the germline ends. The CDR3 is CASSVGGRPTQFF. The CDR3 bases are TGTGCCAGCAGCGTAGGCGGCAGACCTACGCAGTTCTTC.

The rearrangement joins TRBV30 to TRBJ2-7; TRBD2 is a possible D gene (5 bases). CDR3 length: 16 amino acids. Trimming took 0 bases from V and 0 from J, leaving 15 bases between them. CDR1 GTSNPN and CDR2 SVGIG come from the germline V gene (reference sequence). This CDR3 is CAWSVSRERLSYEQYF. CDR3 bases: TGTGCCTGGAGTGTATCGAGGGAGAGGCTCTCCTACGAGCAGTACTTC.

The V call is TRBV5-4, the J call TRBJ1-4; 9 bases map to TRBD1. This CDR3 is built from 15 residues. The trim removed 0 bases at V and 5 bases at J, leaving 2 bases unmatched. Germline CDR1 reads SGHNT; CDR2 reads YYREEE (reference sequence). The DNA for the CDR3 is TGTGCCAGCAGCTTGGACAGGGGGCGAAATGAAAAACTGTTTTTT. Encoded protein: CASSLDRGRNEKLFF.

This chain's CDR3 is CASSTNSGTWEGEQYF. In nucleotides, the CDR3 is TGTGCCAGCAGCACTAACTCAGGGACATGGGAAGGCGAGCAGTACTTC. The rearrangement uses TRBV6-2 or TRBV6-3 and TRBJ2-7; D perhaps matches TRBD1 (6 bases). The CDR3 consists of 16 residues. V gave up 6 bases and J gave up 6 bases, with 24 bases separating them. CDR1 and CDR2 from the germline V gene are MNHEY and SVGEGT.